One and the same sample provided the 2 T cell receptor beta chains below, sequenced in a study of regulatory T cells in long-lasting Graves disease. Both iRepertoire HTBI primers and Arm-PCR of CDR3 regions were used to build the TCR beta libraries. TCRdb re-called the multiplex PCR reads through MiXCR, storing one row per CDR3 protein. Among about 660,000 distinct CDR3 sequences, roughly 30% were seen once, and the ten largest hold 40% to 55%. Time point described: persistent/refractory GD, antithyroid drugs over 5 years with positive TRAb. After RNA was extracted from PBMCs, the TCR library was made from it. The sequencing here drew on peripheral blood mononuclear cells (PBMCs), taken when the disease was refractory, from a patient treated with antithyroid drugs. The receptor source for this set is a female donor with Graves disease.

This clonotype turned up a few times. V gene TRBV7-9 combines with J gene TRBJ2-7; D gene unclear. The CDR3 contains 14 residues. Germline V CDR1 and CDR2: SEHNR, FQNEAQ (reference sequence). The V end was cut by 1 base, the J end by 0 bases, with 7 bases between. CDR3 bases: TGTGCCAGCAGCTTAGATGGGTACTCCTACGAGCAGTACTTC. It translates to CASSLDGYSYEQYF.

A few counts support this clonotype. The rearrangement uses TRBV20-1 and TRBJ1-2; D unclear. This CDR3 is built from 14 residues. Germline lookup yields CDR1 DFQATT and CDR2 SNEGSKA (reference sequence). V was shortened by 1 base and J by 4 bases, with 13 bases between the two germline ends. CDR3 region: CSARVRTVVYGYTF. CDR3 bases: TGCAGTGCTAGAGTTCGGACGGTCGTCTATGGCTACACCTTC.